Listed here are 20 T cell receptor beta chains from one sample, sequenced in a study of CD8 T cells in ankylosing spondylitis. Study-wide results and limits: Seemingly characteristic of ankylosing spondylitis blood was a TCR beta motif consisting of about 8 highly homologous variants.

TCRdb re-called the 5' RACE reads with MiXCR, one entry per CDR3 protein. The data show around 890,000 distinct CDR3 sequences, 12% seen once. The antigens for these receptors are not known. The sequenced sample was blood, either unsorted or a sorted T cell fraction (not recorded which). All receptors derive from a male donor with ankylosing spondylitis.

This clonotype appeared many times. This chain links TRBV7-9 with TRBJ2-1; weak D call: TRBD1 (6 bases). The V end lost 5 bases, the J end lost 10 bases, and 15 bases lay between the germline ends. The CDR3 is 13 residues long. Germline-derived CDR1 and CDR2 are SEHNR and FQNEAQ (reference sequence). CDR3 in DNA: TGTGCCAGCAGCCCGAACACCGGGACAGAGCAGTTCTTC. Translating gives CASSPNTGTEQFF.

There are many counts of this clonotype. The genes are TRBV20-1 and TRBJ2-7; TRBD1 matches 7 bases. V gave up 5 bases and J gave up 2 bases; unmatched junction bases: 3. CDR1 DFQATT and CDR2 SNEGSKA come from the germline V gene (reference sequence). The CDR3 covers 12 residues. This chain's CDR3 is CSAGDSPYEQYF. The CDR3 DNA reads TGCAGTGCTGGGGACAGCCCCTACGAGCAGTACTTC.

The rearrangement uses TRBV27 and TRBJ1-2; 12 nucleotides match TRBD1. This CDR3 is 16 amino acids long. CDR1 MNHEY and CDR2 SMNVEV come from the germline V gene (reference sequence). J was trimmed by 5 bases and V by 5 bases; bases with no gene match: 9. The CDR3 here is CASSPGDRGRRYGYTF. The CDR3 nucleotides are TGTGCCAGCAGTCCCGGGGACAGGGGGCGAAGGTATGGCTACACCTTC.

V is TRBV28 and J is TRBJ1-5; 8 nucleotides line up with TRBD1. The CDR3 has 17 residues. V shed 5 bases and J 0 bases; nucleotides not matched to a gene: 9. Germline values: CDR1 MDHEN, CDR2 SYDVKM. Here the CDR3 reads CASSPQYGQGSNQPQHF. The CDR3 nucleotides are TGTGCCAGCAGTCCTCAGTACGGACAGGGTAGCAATCAGCCCCAGCATTTT.

V and J are TRBV7-8 and TRBJ2-5; D remains ambiguous. The V gene lost 2 bases and the J gene lost 0 bases, with 4 bases spanning the gap. The CDR3 runs to 13 residues. Germline V CDR1 and CDR2: SGHVS, FQNEAQ. The CDR3 DNA follows: TGTGCCAGCAGCTTATATAACCAAGAGACCCAGTACTTC. Protein: CASSLYNQETQYF.

The chain is built from TRBV20-1 and TRBJ2-3; no reliable D call. Deletions cut 1 base from V and 5 bases from J, with 13 bases between. This CDR3 is 14 amino acids long. Per the germline V gene, CDR1 is DFQATT and CDR2 is SNEGSKA (reference sequence). The CDR3 DNA is TGCAGTGCTAGAGGGATATTTGGTGGAGATACGCAGTATTTT. Its protein is CSARGIFGGDTQYF.

The chain joins TRBV2 to TRBJ1-1; D is unclear. CDR1 is SNHLY, CDR2 FYNNEI, per germline. V lost 1 base and J lost 0, with 3 bases in between. CDR3 length: 13 residues. The CDR3 sequence: CASSEDMNTEAFF. In DNA, the CDR3 is TGTGCCAGCAGTGAAGACATGAACACTGAAGCTTTCTTT.

This sequence joins TRBV29-1 and TRBJ2-5; 9 bases match TRBD2. CDR3 length: 13 residues. The V segment lost 2 bases and the J segment 6 bases; nucleotides outside the gene matches: 4. Germline assignment: CDR1 SQVTM and CDR2 ANQGSEA. The CDR3 reads CSVENLAGKTQYF. CDR3 sequence (DNA): TGCAGCGTTGAAAACCTAGCGGGGAAGACCCAGTACTTC.

In its sample, this clonotype was seen many times. V usage is TRBV20-1 and J usage is TRBJ1-1; 8 bases are a match to TRBD1. Germline V gives CDR1 DFQATT, CDR2 SNEGSKA (reference sequence). This CDR3 contains 13 residues. After removal of 5 bases from V and 5 bases from J, the junction contained 7 bases not matched to a gene. CDR3 loop: CSAPGTGRTEAFF. The CDR3 region has the DNA TGCAGTGCTCCCGGGACAGGAAGAACTGAAGCTTTCTTT.

The chain joins TRBV4-3 to TRBJ1-6; D is unclear. V gave up 7 bases and J gave up 0 bases, with 10 bases separating them. This CDR3 contains 15 residues. Germline CDR1 LGHNA, CDR2 YSLEER. Here the CDR3 reads CASIHRLSYNSPLHF. CDR3 in DNA: TGCGCCAGCATCCATCGACTCTCCTATAATTCACCCCTCCACTTT.

This chain links TRBV12-3 or TRBV12-4 with TRBJ1-2; TRBD1 might be the D (6 bases). The CDR3 runs to 12 residues. Trimming left V 5 bases short and J 13 bases short, with 17 bases between. This CDR3 is CASSQLVIGGTF. The CDR3 DNA reads as TGTGCCAGCAGTCAACTCGTAATAGGGGGCACCTTC.

This clonotype was seen a handful of times. The rearrangement links TRBV6-1 to TRBJ2-2, with TRBD1 as a possible D gene (6 bases). Per germline, CDR1 MNHNS and CDR2 SASEGT. V lost 6 bases to trimming and J lost 5 bases, with 16 bases between them. CDR3 length: 15 residues. CDR3 DNA sequence: TGTGCCAGCAGAATGGGGGCAGGGCAGACCGGGGAGCTGTTTTTT. Its translation: CASRMGAGQTGELFF.

The rearrangement uses TRBV5-1 and TRBJ1-4, with D unresolved. V lost 3 bases and J 8 bases, leaving 17 bases between the germline ends. The CDR3 length is 15 residues. Looked up from germline, CDR1 is SGHRS and CDR2 is YFSETQ. CDR3: CASSSRPLSWEKLFF. CDR3 DNA: TGCGCCAGCAGCTCCCGACCCCTAAGTTGGGAAAAACTGTTTTTT.

There are many counts of this clonotype. The V and J genes are TRBV6-1 and TRBJ2-7; 7 bases line up with TRBD1. The CDR3 sequence is 13 residues long. V was pared by 6 bases and J by 1 base, with 3 bases of the junction left unmatched. In germline, CDR1 is MNHNS, CDR2 SASEGT. This chain's CDR3 is CASRKTGSYEQYF. The DNA of the CDR3 is TGTGCCAGCAGGAAGACAGGGTCCTACGAGCAGTACTTC.

This clonotype showed up just a few times. The chain employs TRBV4-3 and TRBJ1-2, with 7 positions matching TRBD1. Germline trimming cut 3 bases from V and 3 bases from J; bases unmatched to any gene: 7. The CDR3 has 15 residues. The germline V gene has CDR1 LGHNA and CDR2 YSLEER. CDR3 loop: CASSQANTGDYGYTF. The CDR3 nucleotides are TGCGCCAGCAGCCAGGCAAACACAGGGGACTATGGCTACACCTTC.

The chain combines TRBV4-2 with TRBJ2-2; a weak D match, TRBD2 (7 bases). The CDR3 has 17 residues. Germline V gene lookup returns CDR1 LGHNA and CDR2 YNFKEQ. V dropped 6 bases and J dropped 1 base, with 18 bases sitting between them. CDR3 DNA sequence: TGTGCCAGCAGTCAAACGAGAGGGGGGGGGAACACCGGGGAGCTGTTTTTT. Translation: CASSQTRGGGNTGELFF.

The J gene is TRBJ2-5, the V gene TRBV28; 8 bases are a match to TRBD2. J was trimmed by 0 bases and V by 6 bases; bases with no gene match: 6. In germline, CDR1 is MDHEN, CDR2 SYDVKM. The CDR3 consists of 15 residues. The CDR3 sequence: CASRPGGLYQETQYF. The DNA for the CDR3 is TGTGCCAGCAGGCCGGGGGGGCTCTACCAAGAGACCCAGTACTTC. Drawing the rest from reference TRBV28 and TRBJ2-5, the complete variable domain is DVKVTQSSRYLVKRTGEKVFLECVQDMDHENMFWYRQDPGLGLRLIYFSYDVKMKEKGDIPEGYSVSREKKERFSLILESASTNQTSMYLCASRPGGLYQETQYFGPGTRLLVL.

This clonotype was recorded a few times. This chain connects TRBV20-1 to TRBJ2-2, with 8 positions matching TRBD2. Per germline, CDR1 DFQATT and CDR2 SNEGSKA (reference sequence). The CDR3 is 14 residues long. V was clipped by 4 bases and J by 5 bases; unmatched bases: 6. CDR3 coding DNA: TGCAGTGCTATCGGACTAGCTGAGACCGGGGAGCTGTTTTTT. Translated: CSAIGLAETGELFF.

This clonotype was observed a few times. The chain couples TRBV20-1 to TRBJ2-7; D unresolved. The V end lost 3 bases, the J end lost 7 bases, and 10 bases lay between the germline ends. Germline CDR1 is DFQATT and CDR2 is SNEGSKA (reference sequence). The CDR3 has 11 amino acids. The CDR3: CSASPSGEQYF. CDR3 DNA: TGCAGTGCTAGCCCGTCCGGGGAGCAGTACTTC.

This clonotype was detected only a few times. The chain couples TRBV20-1 to TRBJ2-4; 9 bases are a match to TRBD1. The V segment lost 3 bases and the J segment 4 bases; nucleotides outside the gene matches: 13. Per germline, CDR1 DFQATT and CDR2 SNEGSKA (reference sequence). The CDR3 loop spans 17 amino acids. The CDR3 is CSASPLSDRGQKNIQYF. The CDR3 DNA reads TGCAGTGCTAGCCCTCTCTCGGACAGGGGTCAGAAAAACATTCAGTACTTC.